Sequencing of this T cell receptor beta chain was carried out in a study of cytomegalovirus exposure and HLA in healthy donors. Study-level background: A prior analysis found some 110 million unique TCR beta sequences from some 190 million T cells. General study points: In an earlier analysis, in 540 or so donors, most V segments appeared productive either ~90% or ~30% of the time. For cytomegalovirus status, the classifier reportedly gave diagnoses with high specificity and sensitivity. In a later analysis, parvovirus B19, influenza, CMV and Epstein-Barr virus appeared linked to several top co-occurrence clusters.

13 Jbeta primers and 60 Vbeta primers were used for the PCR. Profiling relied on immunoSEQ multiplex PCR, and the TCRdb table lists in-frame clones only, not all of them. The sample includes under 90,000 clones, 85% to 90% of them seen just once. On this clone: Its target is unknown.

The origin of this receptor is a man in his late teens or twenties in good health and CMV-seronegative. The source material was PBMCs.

The CDR3 coding sequence is TGTGCCAGCAGCTTGGTGGGACAATCCTACGAGCAGTACTTC. Translating it yields CASSLVGQSYEQYF. The chain combines TRBV5-4 with TRBJ2-7; the D gene is possibly TRBD1 (6 bases). The CDR3 runs 14 residues. With 0 bases removed from V and 1 base from J, the gap between germline ends came to 8 bases. The germline V gene has CDR1 SGHNT and CDR2 YYREEE (reference sequence).